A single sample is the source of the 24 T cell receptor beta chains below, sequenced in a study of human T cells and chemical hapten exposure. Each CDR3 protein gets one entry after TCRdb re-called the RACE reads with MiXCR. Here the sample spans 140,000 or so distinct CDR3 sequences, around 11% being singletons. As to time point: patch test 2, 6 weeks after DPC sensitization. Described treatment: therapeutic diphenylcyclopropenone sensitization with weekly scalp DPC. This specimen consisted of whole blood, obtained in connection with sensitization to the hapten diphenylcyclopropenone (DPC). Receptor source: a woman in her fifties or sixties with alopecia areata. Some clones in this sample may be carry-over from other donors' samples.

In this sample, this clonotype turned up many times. In DNA form, the CDR3 reads TGCAGTGCTCCGGGACAGGGGGATTATGGCTACACCTTC. Protein sequence: CSAPGQGDYGYTF. The chain carries TRBV20-1 and TRBJ1-2, with 11 bases fitting TRBD1. CDR3 size: 13 residues. J lost 5 bases, V lost 5 bases, and 4 bases had no gene match. Germline CDR1 reads DFQATT; CDR2 reads SNEGSKA (reference sequence).

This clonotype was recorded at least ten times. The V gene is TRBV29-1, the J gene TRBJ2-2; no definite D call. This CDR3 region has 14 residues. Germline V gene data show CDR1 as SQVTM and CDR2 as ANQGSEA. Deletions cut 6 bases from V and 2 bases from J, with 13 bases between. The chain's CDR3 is CSVGWAENTGELFF. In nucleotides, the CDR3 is TGCAGCGTGGGATGGGCAGAAAACACCGGGGAGCTGTTTTTT.

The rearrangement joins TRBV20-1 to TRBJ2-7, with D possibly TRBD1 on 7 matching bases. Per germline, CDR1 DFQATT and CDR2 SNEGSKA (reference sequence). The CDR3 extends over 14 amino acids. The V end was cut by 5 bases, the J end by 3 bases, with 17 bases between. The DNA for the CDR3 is TGCAGTGCTCAGAGAAGGGGGCGGGGCTACGAGCAGTACTTC. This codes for CSAQRRGRGYEQYF.

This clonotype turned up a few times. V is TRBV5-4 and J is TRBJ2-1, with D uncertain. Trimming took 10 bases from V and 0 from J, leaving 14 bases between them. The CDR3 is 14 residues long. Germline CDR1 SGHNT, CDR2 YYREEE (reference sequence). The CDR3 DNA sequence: TGTGCCGTTAGGCCGGAAATCTCCTACAATGAGCAGTTCTTC. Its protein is CAVRPEISYNEQFF.

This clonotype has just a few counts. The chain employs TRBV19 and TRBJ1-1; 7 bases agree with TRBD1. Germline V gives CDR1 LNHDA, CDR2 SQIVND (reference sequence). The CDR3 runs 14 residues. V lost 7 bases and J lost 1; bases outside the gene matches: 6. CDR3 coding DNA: TGTGCCAGTAATCCGGGACAGCGGAACACTGAAGCTTTCTTT. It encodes CASNPGQRNTEAFF.

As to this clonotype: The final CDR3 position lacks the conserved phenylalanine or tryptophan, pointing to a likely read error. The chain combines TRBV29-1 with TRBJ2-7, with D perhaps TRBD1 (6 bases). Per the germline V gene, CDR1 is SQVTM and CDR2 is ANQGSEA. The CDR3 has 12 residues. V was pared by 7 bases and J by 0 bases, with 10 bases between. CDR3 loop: CSAGHLSYEQYS. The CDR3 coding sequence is TGCAGCGCGGGACACCTCTCCTACGAGCAGTACTCC.

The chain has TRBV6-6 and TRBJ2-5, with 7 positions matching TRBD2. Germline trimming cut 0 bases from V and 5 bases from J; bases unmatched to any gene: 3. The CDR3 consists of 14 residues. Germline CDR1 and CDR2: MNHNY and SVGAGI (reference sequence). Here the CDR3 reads CASSYSQGGETQYF. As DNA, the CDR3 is TGTGCCAGCAGTTACTCCCAGGGAGGGGAGACCCAGTACTTC.

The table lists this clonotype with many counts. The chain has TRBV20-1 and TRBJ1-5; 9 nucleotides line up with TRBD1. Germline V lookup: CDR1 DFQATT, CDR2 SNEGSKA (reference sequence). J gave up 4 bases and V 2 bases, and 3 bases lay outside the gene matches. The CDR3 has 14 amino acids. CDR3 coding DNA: TGCAGTGCTAGAAGACAGGGGGTTAATCAGCCCCAGCATTTT. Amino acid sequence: CSARRQGVNQPQHF.

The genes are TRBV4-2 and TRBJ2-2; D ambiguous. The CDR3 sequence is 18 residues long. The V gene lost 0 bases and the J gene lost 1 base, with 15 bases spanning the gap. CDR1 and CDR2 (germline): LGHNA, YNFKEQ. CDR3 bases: TGTGCCAGCAGCCAAGATTATAGCCGTCACCAGAACACCGGGGAGCTGTTTTTT. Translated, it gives CASSQDYSRHQNTGELFF.

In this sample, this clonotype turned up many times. This chain's CDR3 is CASSVVKGGRAKNIQYF. Written as DNA, the CDR3 is TGTGCCAGCAGCGTAGTGAAAGGGGGACGAGCCAAAAACATTCAGTACTTC. The genes are TRBV9 and TRBJ2-4; D might be TRBD1 (6 bases). V lost 0 bases and J 0 bases, leaving 13 bases between the germline ends. Germline values: CDR1 SGDLS, CDR2 YYNGEE. CDR3 length: 17 amino acids. Full variable domain (missing parts from reference TRBV9 and TRBJ2-4): DSGVTQTPKHLITATGQRVTLRCSPRSGDLSVYWYQQSLDQGLQFLIQYYNGEERAKGNILERFSAQQFPDLHSELNLSSLELGDSALYFCASSVVKGGRAKNIQYFGAGTRLSVL.

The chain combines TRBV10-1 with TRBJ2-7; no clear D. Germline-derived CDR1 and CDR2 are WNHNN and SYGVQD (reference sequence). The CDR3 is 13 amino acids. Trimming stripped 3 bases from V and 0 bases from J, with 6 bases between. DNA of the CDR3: TGCGCCAGCAGTGATACCAGCTCCTACGAGCAGTACTTC. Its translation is CASSDTSSYEQYF.

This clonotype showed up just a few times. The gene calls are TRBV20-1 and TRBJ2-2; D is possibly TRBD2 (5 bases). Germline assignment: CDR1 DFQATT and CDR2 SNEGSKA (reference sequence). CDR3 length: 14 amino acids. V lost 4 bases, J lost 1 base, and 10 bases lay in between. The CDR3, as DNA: TGCAGTGCTAAAGCGGTTATGAACACCGGGGAGCTGTTTTTT. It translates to CSAKAVMNTGELFF.

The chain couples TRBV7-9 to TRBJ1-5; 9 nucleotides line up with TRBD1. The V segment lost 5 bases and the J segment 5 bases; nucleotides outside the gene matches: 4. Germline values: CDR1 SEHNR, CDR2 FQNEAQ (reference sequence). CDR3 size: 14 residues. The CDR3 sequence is CASSPGTGHQPQHF. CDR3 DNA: TGTGCCAGCAGCCCTGGGACAGGGCATCAGCCCCAGCATTTT.

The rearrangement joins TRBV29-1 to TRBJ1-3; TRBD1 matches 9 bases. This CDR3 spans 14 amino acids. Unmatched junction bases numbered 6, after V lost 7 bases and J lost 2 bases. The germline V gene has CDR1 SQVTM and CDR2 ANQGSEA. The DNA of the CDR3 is TGCAGCGCCATGGGACAGGGAACTGGAAACACCATATATTTT. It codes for CSAMGQGTGNTIYF.

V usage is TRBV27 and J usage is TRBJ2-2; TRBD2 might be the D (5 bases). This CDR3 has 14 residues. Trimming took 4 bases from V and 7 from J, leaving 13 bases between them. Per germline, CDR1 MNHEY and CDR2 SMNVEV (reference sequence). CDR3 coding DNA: TGTGCCAGCAGTTCCCCGAGGGCCGGCGGGGAGCTGTTTTTT. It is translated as CASSSPRAGGELFF.

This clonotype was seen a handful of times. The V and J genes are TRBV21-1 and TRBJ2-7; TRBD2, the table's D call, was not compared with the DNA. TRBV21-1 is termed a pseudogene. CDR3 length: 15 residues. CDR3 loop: CASSKDTSGSDEQYF. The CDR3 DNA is TGTGCCAGCAGCAAAGATACTAGCGGGAGTGACGAGCAGTACTTC.

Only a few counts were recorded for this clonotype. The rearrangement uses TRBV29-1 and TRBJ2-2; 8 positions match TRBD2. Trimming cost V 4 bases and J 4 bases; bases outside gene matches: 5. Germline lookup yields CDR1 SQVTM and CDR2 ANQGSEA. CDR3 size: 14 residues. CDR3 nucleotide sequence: TGCAGCGTTGTGCCAGCGGGAGTCACCGGGGAGCTGTTTTTT. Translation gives CSVVPAGVTGELFF.

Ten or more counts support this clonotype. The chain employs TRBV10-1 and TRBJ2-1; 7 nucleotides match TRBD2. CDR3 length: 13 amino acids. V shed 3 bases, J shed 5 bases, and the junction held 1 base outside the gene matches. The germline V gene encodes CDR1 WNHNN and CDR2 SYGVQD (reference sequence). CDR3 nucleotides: TGCGCCAGCAGTGAACTAGCGAACAATGAGCAGTTCTTC. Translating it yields CASSELANNEQFF.

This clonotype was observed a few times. The CDR3 coding sequence is TGTGCCAGCTCACCAGGGGGGGGACGTAGCCAGCCCCAGCATTTT. Translation gives CASSPGGGRSQPQHF. The V call is TRBV18, the J call TRBJ1-5; possible D gene TRBD1, 5 bases. Germline CDR1 and CDR2: KGHSH and LQKENI. Trimming pared 2 bases from V and 7 bases from J, leaving 15 bases between. The CDR3 length is 15 residues.

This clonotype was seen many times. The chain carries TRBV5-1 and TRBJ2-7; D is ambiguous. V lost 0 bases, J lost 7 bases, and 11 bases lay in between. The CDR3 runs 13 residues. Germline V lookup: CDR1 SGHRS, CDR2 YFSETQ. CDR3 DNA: TGCGCCAGCAGCTTGGGGTTAGCTTGGGAGCAGTACTTC. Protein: CASSLGLAWEQYF.

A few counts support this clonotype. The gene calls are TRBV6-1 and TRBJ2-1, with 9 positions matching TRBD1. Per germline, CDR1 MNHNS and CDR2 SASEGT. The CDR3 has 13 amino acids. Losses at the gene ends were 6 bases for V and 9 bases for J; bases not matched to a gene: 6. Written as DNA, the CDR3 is TGTGCCAGCAGCCGGGACAGGGTAGGTGAGCAGTTCTTC. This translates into CASSRDRVGEQFF.

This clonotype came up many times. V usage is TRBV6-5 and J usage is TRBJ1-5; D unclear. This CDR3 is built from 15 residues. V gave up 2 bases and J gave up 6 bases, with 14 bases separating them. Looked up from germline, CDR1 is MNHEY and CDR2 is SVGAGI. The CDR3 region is CASSYQKGASQPQHF. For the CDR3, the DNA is TGTGCCAGCAGTTACCAAAAAGGCGCGAGTCAGCCCCAGCATTTT.

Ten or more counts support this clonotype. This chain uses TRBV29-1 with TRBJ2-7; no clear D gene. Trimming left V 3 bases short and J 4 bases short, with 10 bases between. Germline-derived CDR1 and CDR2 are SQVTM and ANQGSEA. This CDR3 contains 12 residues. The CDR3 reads CSVEDLLYEQYF. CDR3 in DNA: TGCAGCGTTGAGGACCTGTTGTACGAGCAGTACTTC.

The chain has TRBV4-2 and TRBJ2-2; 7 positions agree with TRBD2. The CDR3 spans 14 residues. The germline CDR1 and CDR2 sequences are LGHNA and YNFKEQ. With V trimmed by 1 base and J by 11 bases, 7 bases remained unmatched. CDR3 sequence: CASSQVSGPFELFF. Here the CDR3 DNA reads TGTGCCAGCAGCCAAGTTAGCGGGCCATTTGAGCTGTTTTTT.